Each of the 6 T cell receptor beta chains below was sequenced from the same sample in a study of Ad26.COV2.S vaccination and SARS-CoV-2 variants. Treatment of the sample: some 19 received Ad26.COV2.S at low or high dose, single or two shots; several received placebo; per-sample allocation not given. Collection of samples fell on day 63 after the first vaccine or placebo injection. Assay: immunoSEQ multiplex PCR; the TCRdb copy retains only in-frame clones and omits some. The table includes over 300,000 clones, around four fifths detected once. The material sequenced was peripheral blood, taken in a trial of Ad26.COV2.S vaccine versus placebo. These receptors were taken from a person aged 18-65 years who received the Ad26.COV2.S COVID-19 vaccine or a placebo.

The chain couples TRBV19 to TRBJ1-1; a possible D gene is TRBD1 (5 bases). The length of the CDR3 is 12 residues. Trimming stripped 4 bases from V and 4 bases from J, with 7 bases between. CDR1 is LNHDA and CDR2 is SQIVND in the germline V gene (reference sequence). The CDR3 DNA follows: TGTGCCAGTAGTACAGGGTTCACTGAAGCTTTCTTT. It yields the protein CASSTGFTEAFF.

This clone showed up just a few times. This rearrangement joins TRBV6-4 to TRBJ1-3; possibly TRBD1 for D (5 bases). The CDR3 extends over 16 amino acids. V dropped 3 bases and J dropped 9 bases, with 21 bases sitting between them. The germline gives CDR1 MRHNA, CDR2 SNTAGT. The CDR3 reads CASSEGPIHGGGTIYF. CDR3 nucleotides: TGTGCCAGCAGTGAAGGGCCGATCCACGGCGGGGGCACCATATATTTT.

V and J are TRBV2 and TRBJ1-5; 9 bases align to TRBD1. This CDR3 has 16 residues. The ends lost 6 bases at V and 0 bases at J; junction bases unmatched: 6. Germline loops: CDR1 SNHLY, CDR2 FYNNEI. CDR3 in DNA: TGTGCCAGCAGGGGACAGGGCGTATATAGCAATCAGCCCCAGCATTTT. This translates into CASRGQGVYSNQPQHF. Full variable domain (outside the CDR3, taken from reference TRBV2 and TRBJ1-5): EPEVTQTPSHQVTQMGQEVILRCVPISNHLYFYWYRQILGQKVEFLVSFYNNEISEKSEIFDDQFSVERPDGSNFTLKIRSTKLEDSAMYFCASRGQGVYSNQPQHFGDGTRLSIL.

This clone occurred once. The chain is built from TRBV5-6 and TRBJ1-4; D not certain. Germline lookup yields CDR1 SGHDT and CDR2 YYEEEE. V lost 2 bases and J 3 bases, leaving 5 bases between the germline ends. The CDR3 runs 13 residues. CDR3 region: CASSFWPNEKLFF. The CDR3 coding sequence is TGTGCCAGCAGCTTCTGGCCTAATGAAAAACTGTTTTTT.

The CDR3 DNA is TGTGCCAGCAGTTACGAGTGGAATTCACCCCTCCACTTT. This translates into CASSYEWNSPLHF. The rearrangement links TRBV6-5 to TRBJ1-6, with D unresolved. The germline gives CDR1 MNHEY, CDR2 SVGAGI. The CDR3 sequence is 13 residues long. Trimming took 2 bases from V and 7 from J, leaving 6 bases between them.

Written as DNA, the CDR3 is TGCGCCAGCAGCTATCTACAGCCGGGAACCTACAATGAGCAGTTCTTC. It codes for CASSYLQPGTYNEQFF. The rearrangement joins TRBV5-1 to TRBJ2-1; tentatively, D is TRBD2 (5 bases). Per the germline V gene, CDR1 is SGHRS and CDR2 is YFSETQ. Trimming took 3 bases from V and 2 from J, leaving 15 bases between them. The CDR3 loop spans 16 amino acids.